This T cell receptor (beta chain) was sequenced in a study of blood T cell repertoires in COVID-19. Study at large: Specimens from acute and convalescent COVID-19 originated in the United States, Italy and Spain.

The trim removed 3 bases at V and 2 bases at J, leaving 10 bases unmatched. Germline V lookup: CDR1 ENHRY, CDR2 SYGVKD. The CDR3 covers 17 residues. Enrolled during active infection, Seattle patients were then followed longitudinally. Per the original methods: Amplified reference gene primers provided the basis for estimating nucleated cell counts. TCRdb's table, derived via immunoSEQ multiplex PCR, lists solely in-frame clones and lacks some. Clone size and V and J calls were adopted from that table, with D and trimming inferred from the DNA. The sample has 250,000 or so clones; around 90% are singletons.

The clonotype originates from a man aged 30-40 years with COVID-19, enrolled during active disease. Sequenced sample: peripheral blood. The rearrangement joins TRBV10-3 to TRBJ1-5, with 7 bases identical to TRBD1. In nucleotides, the CDR3 is TGTGCCATCAGTGACAGGGGTCAGGGGGTCGGCAATCAGCCCCAGCATTTT. The encoded protein is CAISDRGQGVGNQPQHF.